This T cell receptor beta chain was recovered during a study of T cell responses to AZD1222 COVID-19 vaccine. Comment on this clone: Its antigen is unknown.

Clones were read by immunoSEQ multiplex PCR, and TCRdb kept only the in-frame ones, dropping some. This sample has some 83,000 clones; around 88% occur once, and the top ten carry 8.5% to 9%. The ends were cut back, 6 bases at V and 11 bases at J, with 13 bases in the middle. Germline V gene sequence: CDR1 LNHDA, CDR2 SQIVND (reference sequence). The CDR3 has 12 residues. Study conclusions and caveats: Among the donors, most were white British and more were female, and clonal diversity was possibly underestimated.

V and J are TRBV19 and TRBJ2-2; the D is unclear. This sequence was found in an adult in good health. Sequenced here: peripheral blood, sampled on day 0 of AZD1222 vaccination. This chain's CDR3 is CASSVNDLELFF. The CDR3 DNA is TGTGCCAGTAGCGTGAACGACCTAGAGCTGTTTTTT.